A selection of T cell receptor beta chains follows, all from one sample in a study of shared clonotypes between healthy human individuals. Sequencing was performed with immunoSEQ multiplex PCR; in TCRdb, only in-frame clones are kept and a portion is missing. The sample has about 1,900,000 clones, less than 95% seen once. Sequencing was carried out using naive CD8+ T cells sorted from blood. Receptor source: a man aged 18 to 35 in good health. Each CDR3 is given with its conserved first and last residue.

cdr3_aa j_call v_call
CSVDSGYEQYF TRBJ2-7 TRBV29-1
CASSELVSLYGYTF TRBJ1-2 TRBV6-1
CASSQDWLASGSEVKETQYF TRBJ2-5 TRBV4-3
CASSPGLAGGTTDTQYF TRBJ2-3 TRBV27
CASSDLIGGETQYF TRBJ2-5 TRBV6-1
CASSLGTTSGDEQFF TRBJ2-1 TRBV7-2
CSVGGVAYNEQFF TRBJ2-1 TRBV29-1
CASSLRPLMDGYTF TRBJ1-2 TRBV14
CASSLSSGIEKLFF TRBJ1-4 TRBV27
CASSQDGLAGDEQFF TRBJ2-1 TRBV4-1
CASSRPKGDYSPLHF TRBJ1-6 TRBV7-8
CASSLPLAYNEQFF TRBJ2-1 TRBV7-9
CASSDPGSYEQYF TRBJ2-7 TRBV28
CAWSARLGLYEQYF TRBJ2-7 TRBV30
CAWSEQSNQPQHF TRBJ1-5 TRBV30
CASSSSGGDTDTQYF TRBJ2-3 TRBV7-9
CASSLLNVRGHTGELFF TRBJ2-2 TRBV5-1
CASSLSAGGPDNEQFF TRBJ2-1 TRBV7-9
CASSLGQGIAKNIQYF TRBJ2-4 TRBV11-1
CASSEGQDPTEAFF TRBJ1-1 TRBV2
CASSSIRDPYGYTF TRBJ1-2 TRBV13
CASSALNSDTEAFF TRBJ1-1 TRBV19
CASSQDNPGSSGANVLTF TRBJ2-6 TRBV4-1
CASSLFSGTPYEQYF TRBJ2-7 TRBV27
CASSRLDRTEEQYF TRBJ2-7 TRBV6-1
CASSQDLETGGSGELFF TRBJ2-2 TRBV4-1
CASSLWNEQFF TRBJ2-1 TRBV28
CATSTRGLGNTIYF TRBJ1-3 TRBV15
CASSFLEVSNEQFF TRBJ2-1 TRBV27
CASSTPKRVGNEQFF TRBJ2-1 TRBV27
CASSPPGQGEETQYF TRBJ2-5 TRBV18
CASSLGGAGNTIYF TRBJ1-3 TRBV27
CSVEPSGGESSYNEQFF TRBJ2-1 TRBV29-1
CAWSHTGGPTDTQYF TRBJ2-3 TRBV30
CASSLRPLTNEQFF TRBJ2-1 TRBV5-4
CASSLQGNSPLHF TRBJ1-6 TRBV14
CASSLRGVGDTQYF TRBJ2-3 TRBV27
CASTMGTGELFF TRBJ2-2 TRBV19
CASSRAPGTGANTGELFF TRBJ2-2 TRBV4-1
CASSLVAGNTGELFF TRBJ2-2 TRBV7-9
CASSFLNPGPETQYF TRBJ2-5 TRBV27
CASSFGLLLSSYEQYF TRBJ2-7 TRBV2
CASSFAGSLNEKLFF TRBJ1-4 TRBV27
CASSTEGSNYGYTF TRBJ1-2 TRBV10-2
CASSAAGGLYEQYF TRBJ2-7 TRBV6-6
CASSPDTDTQYF TRBJ2-3 TRBV6-5
CASSLGQGDYEQYF TRBJ2-7 TRBV7-6
CASSFGRGNQPQHF TRBJ1-5 TRBV28
CASLMAGTGELFF TRBJ2-2 TRBV28
CASKGGLASSYEQYF TRBJ2-7 TRBV13